This TCR beta chain was profiled in a study of regulatory T cells in long-lasting Graves disease. Study-wide background: The definition of persistent Graves' disease was over 5 years of antithyroid drugs with positive TSH receptor antibodies. Whole-study results and caveats: The study found TRBV28, TRBJ1-2 and TRBJ2-5 favored in persistent disease.

CDR3-region Arm-PCR and iRepertoire HTBI primers produced the TCR beta libraries. TCRdb recomputed calls from the multiplex PCR reads with MiXCR, one row per CDR3 protein. The data show around 510,000 distinct CDR3 sequences, with less than 25% seen just once and under 9% held by the top ten. Time point denoted: persistent/refractory GD, antithyroid drugs over 5 years with positive TRAb. Following extraction of RNA from PBMCs, that RNA was used to make the TCR library. Graves' disease diagnosis used American Thyroid Association guidelines. This clonotype was seen repeatedly, ten times or more. As yet, its antigen is unknown. The CDR3 is 17 amino acids. Trimming cost V 4 bases and J 2 bases, with 18 bases left between them. CDR1 and CDR2 (germline): MDHEN, SYDVKM.

J is TRBJ1-5 and V is TRBV28, with D maybe TRBD1 (5 bases). This sequence originates from a female donor with Graves disease. This specimen consisted of peripheral blood mononuclear cells (PBMCs), obtained when the disease was refractory, from a patient treated with antithyroid drugs. As DNA, the CDR3 is TGTGCCAGCAGTTCGCAACCGGTGGGGGTGGGCAATCAGCCCCAGCATTTT. Its translation is CASSSQPVGVGNQPQHF.